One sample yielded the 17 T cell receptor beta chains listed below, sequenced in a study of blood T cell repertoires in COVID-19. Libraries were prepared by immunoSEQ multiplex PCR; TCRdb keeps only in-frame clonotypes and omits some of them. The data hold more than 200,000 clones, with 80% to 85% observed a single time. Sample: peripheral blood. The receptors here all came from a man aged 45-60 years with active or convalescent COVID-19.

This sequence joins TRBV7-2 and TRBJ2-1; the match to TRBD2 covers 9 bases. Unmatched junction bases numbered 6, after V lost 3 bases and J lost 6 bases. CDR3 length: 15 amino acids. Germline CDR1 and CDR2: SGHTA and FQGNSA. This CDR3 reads CASSFDSGGANEQFF. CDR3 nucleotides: TGTGCCAGCAGCTTCGATAGCGGGGGAGCCAATGAGCAGTTCTTC.

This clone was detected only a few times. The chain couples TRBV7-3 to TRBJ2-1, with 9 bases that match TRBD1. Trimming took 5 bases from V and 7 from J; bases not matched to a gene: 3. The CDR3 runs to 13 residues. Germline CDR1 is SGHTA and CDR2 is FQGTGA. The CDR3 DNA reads TGTGCCAGCAGCCTCGGACAGGGGAATGAGCAGTTCTTC. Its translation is CASSLGQGNEQFF.

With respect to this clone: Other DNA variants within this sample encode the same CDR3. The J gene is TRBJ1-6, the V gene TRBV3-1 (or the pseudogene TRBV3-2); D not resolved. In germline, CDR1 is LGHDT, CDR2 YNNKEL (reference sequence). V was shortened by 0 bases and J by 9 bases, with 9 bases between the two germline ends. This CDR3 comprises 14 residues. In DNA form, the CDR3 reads TGTGCCAGCAGCCAAGATCGGGTTGGTTCACCCCTCCACTTT. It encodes CASSQDRVGSPLHF.

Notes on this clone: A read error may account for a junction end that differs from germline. The CDR3 region is CVSGGTGRQYGYTF. The CDR3 DNA sequence: TGTGTCAGCGGGGGGACAGGTCGTCAGTATGGCTACACCTTC. J is TRBJ1-2 and V is TRBV6-5; the match to TRBD1 covers 8 bases. Looked up from germline, CDR1 is MNHEY and CDR2 is SVGAGI. This CDR3 contains 14 residues.

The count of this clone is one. CDR3 coding DNA: TGCAGCGCTGCGGACAGCCGTAATGAAAAACTGTTTTTT. It encodes CSAADSRNEKLFF. V and J are TRBV29-1 and TRBJ1-4, with D tentatively TRBD1 (6 bases). Germline-derived CDR1 and CDR2 are SQVTM and ANQGSEA. V was trimmed by 7 bases and J by 4 bases, leaving 13 bases between them. The CDR3 has 13 residues.

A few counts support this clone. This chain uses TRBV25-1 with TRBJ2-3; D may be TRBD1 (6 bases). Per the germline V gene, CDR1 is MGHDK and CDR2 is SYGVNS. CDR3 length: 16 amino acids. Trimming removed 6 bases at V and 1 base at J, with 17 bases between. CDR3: CASSGARGFGTDTQYF. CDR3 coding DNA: TGTGCCAGCAGCGGGGCCAGGGGATTCGGCACAGATACGCAGTATTTT.

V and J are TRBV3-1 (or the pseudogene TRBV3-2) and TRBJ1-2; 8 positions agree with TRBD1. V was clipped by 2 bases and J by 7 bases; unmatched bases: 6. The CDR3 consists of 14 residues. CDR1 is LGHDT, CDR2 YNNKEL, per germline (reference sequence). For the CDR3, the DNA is TGTGCCAGCAGCCAATGGACAGGGACAGGTGGCTACACCTTC. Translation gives CASSQWTGTGGYTF.

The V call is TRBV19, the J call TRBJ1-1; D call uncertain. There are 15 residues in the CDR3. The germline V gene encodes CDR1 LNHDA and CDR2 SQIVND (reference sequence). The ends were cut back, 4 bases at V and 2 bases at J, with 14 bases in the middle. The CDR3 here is CASSTVTYSNTEAFF. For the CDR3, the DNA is TGTGCCAGTAGTACAGTGACATATTCCAACACTGAAGCTTTCTTT.

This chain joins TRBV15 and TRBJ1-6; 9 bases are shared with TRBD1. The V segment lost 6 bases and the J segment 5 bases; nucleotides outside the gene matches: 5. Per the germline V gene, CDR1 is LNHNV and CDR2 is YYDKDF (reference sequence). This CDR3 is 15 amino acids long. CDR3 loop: CATRIDRGNNSPLHF. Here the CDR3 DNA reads TGTGCCACCAGGATAGACAGGGGGAATAATTCACCCCTCCACTTT.

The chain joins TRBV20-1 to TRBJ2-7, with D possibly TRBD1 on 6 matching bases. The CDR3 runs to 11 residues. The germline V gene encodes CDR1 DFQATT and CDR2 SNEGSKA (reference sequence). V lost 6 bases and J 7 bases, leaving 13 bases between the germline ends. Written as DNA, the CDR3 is TGCAGTGCCCGACAGGTCGGAGAGCAGTACTTC. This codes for CSARQVGEQYF.

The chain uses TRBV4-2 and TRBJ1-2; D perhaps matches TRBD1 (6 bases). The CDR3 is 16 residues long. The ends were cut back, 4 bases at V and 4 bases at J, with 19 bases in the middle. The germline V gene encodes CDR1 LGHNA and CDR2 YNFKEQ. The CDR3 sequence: CASSPTSGQTSYGYTF. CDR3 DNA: TGTGCCAGCAGCCCCACTAGCGGACAGACTAGCTATGGCTACACCTTC.

The CDR3 DNA reads TGTGCCAGCTCACCTCCGGACAGGGGCAGGGCAGATACGCAGTATTTT. Amino acid sequence: CASSPPDRGRADTQYF. The chain recombines TRBV18 with TRBJ2-3; 9 bases are a match to TRBD1. The junction had 8 bases not matched to a gene; V was cut back by 3 bases and J by 4 bases. Germline V lookup: CDR1 KGHSH, CDR2 LQKENI. The CDR3 loop spans 16 amino acids.

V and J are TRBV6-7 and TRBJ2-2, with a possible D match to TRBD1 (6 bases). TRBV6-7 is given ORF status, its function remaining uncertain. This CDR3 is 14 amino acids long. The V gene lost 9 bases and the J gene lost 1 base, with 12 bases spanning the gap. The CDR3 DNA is TGTGCCAGAGAGGGACATCGGAACACCGGGGAGCTGTTTTTT. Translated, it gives CAREGHRNTGELFF.

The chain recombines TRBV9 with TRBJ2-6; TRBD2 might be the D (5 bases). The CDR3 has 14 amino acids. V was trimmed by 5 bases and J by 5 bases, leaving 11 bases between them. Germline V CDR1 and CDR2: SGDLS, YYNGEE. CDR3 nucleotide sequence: TGTGCCAGCAGAGGCGAGGGAAGGGCCAACGTCCTGACTTTC. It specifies CASRGEGRANVLTF.

The CDR3 DNA follows: TGCAGTGCTAGTGGGTACGCGGGCAATGAGCAGTTCTTC. Translated: CSASGYAGNEQFF. The chain is built from TRBV20-1 and TRBJ2-1, with a possible D match to TRBD2 (5 bases). Germline loops: CDR1 DFQATT, CDR2 SNEGSKA (reference sequence). The length of the CDR3 is 13 residues. V was trimmed by 3 bases and J by 6 bases, leaving 12 bases between them.

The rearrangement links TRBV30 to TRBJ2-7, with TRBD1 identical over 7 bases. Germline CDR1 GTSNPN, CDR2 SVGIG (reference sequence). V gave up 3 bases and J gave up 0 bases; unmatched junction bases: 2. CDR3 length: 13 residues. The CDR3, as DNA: TGTGCCTGGAGACAGGGGATCTCCTACGAGCAGTACTTC. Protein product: CAWRQGISYEQYF.

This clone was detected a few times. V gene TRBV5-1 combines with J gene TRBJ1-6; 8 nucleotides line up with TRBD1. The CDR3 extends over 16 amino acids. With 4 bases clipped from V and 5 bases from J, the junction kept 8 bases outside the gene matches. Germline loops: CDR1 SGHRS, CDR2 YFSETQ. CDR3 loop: CASSRDRHLNNSPLHF. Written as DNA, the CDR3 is TGCGCCAGCAGCCGGGACAGGCATCTCAATAATTCACCCCTCCACTTT. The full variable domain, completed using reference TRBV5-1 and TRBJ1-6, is KAGVTQTPRYLIKTRGQQVTLSCSPISGHRSVSWYQQTPGQGLQFLFEYFSETQRNKGNFPGRFSGRQFSNSRSEMNVSTLELGDSALYLCASSRDRHLNNSPLHFGNGTRLTVT.